Following are 31 T cell receptor beta chains from one sample sequenced in a study of blood T cell repertoires in COVID-19. Data came from immunoSEQ multiplex PCR; TCRdb stores just in-frame clones and leaves some out. There are about 89,000 clones in the sample; 70% to 80% occur only once, and around 50% lies in the top ten. Sequenced: peripheral blood. These TCRs come from a human donor in a cohort sampled during active COVID-19.

The chain has TRBV7-2 and TRBJ2-7, with 13 bases lining up with TRBD2. This CDR3 has 15 amino acids. Germline lookup yields CDR1 SGHTA and CDR2 FQGNSA. J was trimmed by 7 bases and V by 2 bases; bases with no gene match: 5. Here the CDR3 reads CASSLRTSGSFEQYF. For the CDR3, the DNA is TGTGCCAGCAGCTTAAGGACTAGCGGGAGTTTTGAGCAGTACTTC.

The V gene is TRBV5-1, the J gene TRBJ1-2, with a possible D match to TRBD1 (6 bases). V was trimmed by 0 bases and J by 4 bases, leaving 13 bases between them. The germline CDR1 and CDR2 sequences are SGHRS and YFSETQ. CDR3 length: 15 amino acids. The CDR3 sequence is CASSLVGAQGYGYTF. The CDR3 coding sequence is TGCGCCAGCAGCTTGGTGGGGGCCCAGGGCTATGGCTACACCTTC. Supplemented by reference TRBV5-1 and TRBJ1-2, the full variable domain reads KAGVTQTPRYLIKTRGQQVTLSCSPISGHRSVSWYQQTPGQGLQFLFEYFSETQRNKGNFPGRFSGRQFSNSRSEMNVSTLELGDSALYLCASSLVGAQGYGYTFGSGTRLTVV.

This clone was seen a single time. V usage is TRBV7-3 and J usage is TRBJ2-2, with D tentatively TRBD1 (5 bases). The V gene lost 8 bases and the J gene lost 0 bases, with 13 bases spanning the gap. The CDR3 covers 15 residues. The V gene's germline CDR1 is SGHTA and CDR2 FQGTGA. Written as DNA, the CDR3 is TGTGCCAGCCGCCTTGGGGCGGCGAACACCGGGGAGCTGTTTTTT. Its translation: CASRLGAANTGELFF.

The sample holds one count of this clone. The genes are TRBV28 and TRBJ2-7; tentatively, D is TRBD1 (9 bases). The V and J ends lost 6 bases and 3 bases respectively, with 18 bases between them. The germline gives CDR1 MDHEN, CDR2 SYDVKM. The CDR3 is 15 amino acids. CDR3 coding DNA: TGTGCCAGCAGCTCGGGGGGGACAGGGTTCTACGAGCAGTACTTC. It yields the protein CASSSGGTGFYEQYF. Filled out from reference TRBV28 and TRBJ2-7, the complete variable domain reads DVKVTQSSRYLVKRTGEKVFLECVQDMDHENMFWYRQDPGLGLRLIYFSYDVKMKEKGDIPEGYSVSREKKERFSLILESASTNQTSMYLCASSSGGTGFYEQYFGPGTRLTVT.

This clone was seen only once. The chain uses TRBV3-1 (or the pseudogene TRBV3-2) and TRBJ2-3; 7 bases map to TRBD1. Germline assignment: CDR1 LGHDT and CDR2 YNNKEL (reference sequence). The CDR3 runs 15 residues. Unmatched junction bases numbered 10, after V lost 0 bases and J lost 10 bases. For the CDR3, the DNA is TGTGCCAGCAGCCAAGAGGGACAGTTCGGAGCGGCGCAGTATTTT. It encodes CASSQEGQFGAAQYF.

This clone has a handful of counts. The rearrangement links TRBV9 to TRBJ2-5, with a weak D call TRBD1 (5 bases). The CDR3 is 13 amino acids. V was cut by 4 bases and J by 4 bases, with 11 bases left in between. Germline V gene lookup returns CDR1 SGDLS and CDR2 YYNGEE. CDR3: CASSPREVETQYF. The CDR3 DNA is TGTGCCAGCAGCCCCAGGGAAGTAGAGACCCAGTACTTC.

The chain combines TRBV6-2 or TRBV6-3 with TRBJ1-2, with TRBD1 identical over 10 bases. The CDR3 loop spans 13 amino acids. Germline lookup yields CDR1 MNHEY and CDR2 SVGEGT. J lost 8 bases, V lost 5 bases, and 5 bases had no gene match. The CDR3 region has the DNA TGTGCCAGCAGTCGGGACAGGGGTGTCGGCTACACCTTC. This gives the protein CASSRDRGVGYTF.

The chain joins TRBV10-3 to TRBJ2-7, with D possibly TRBD2 on 6 matching bases. Trimming pared 10 bases from V and 2 bases from J, leaving 9 bases between. CDR3 length equals 11 residues. CDR1 and CDR2 from the germline V gene are ENHRY and SYGVKD. The CDR3 reads CATGSAYEQYF. CDR3 bases: TGTGCCACCGGGAGTGCCTACGAGCAGTACTTC.

The V and J genes are TRBV7-9 and TRBJ2-1; 12 bases are a match to TRBD2. The germline CDR1 and CDR2 sequences are SEHNR and FQNEAQ (reference sequence). V lost 1 base to trimming and J lost 2 bases; unmatched junction nucleotides: 9. This CDR3 contains 19 residues. The CDR3 sequence is CASSLGGLAGGPPYNEQFF. In DNA, the CDR3 is TGTGCCAGCAGCTTAGGGGGCCTAGCGGGAGGGCCCCCCTACAATGAGCAGTTCTTC.

This clone appeared once. The CDR3 loop is CASSSHPGLAGDEQYF. The CDR3 bases are TGTGCCAGTAGTTCTCATCCGGGACTAGCGGGAGACGAGCAGTACTTC. The V gene is TRBV19, the J gene TRBJ2-7; TRBD2 matches 14 bases. V dropped 5 bases and J dropped 5; count of bases not matched to a gene: 8. CDR1 and CDR2 (germline): LNHDA, SQIVND (reference sequence). The CDR3 is 16 amino acids.

This chain connects TRBV5-4 to TRBJ2-1, with 7 bases that match TRBD2. V trimming: 4 bases; J trimming: 7 bases; junction bases outside the gene matches: 14. This CDR3 is 16 amino acids long. Per germline, CDR1 SGHNT and CDR2 YYREEE (reference sequence). The CDR3 reads CASSQTGSGKLNEQFF. DNA of the CDR3: TGTGCCAGCAGCCAGACGGGGAGCGGGAAATTAAATGAGCAGTTCTTC.

The chain combines TRBV7-3 with TRBJ2-1, with TRBD2 matching over 9 bases. With 5 bases clipped from V and 8 bases from J, the junction kept 4 bases outside the gene matches. The CDR3 runs to 13 residues. Germline V gives CDR1 SGHTA, CDR2 FQGTGA. The CDR3 here is CASSLGTSHEQFF. The CDR3, as DNA: TGTGCCAGCAGCCTAGGGACTAGCCATGAGCAGTTCTTC. Full variable domain (remainder filled in from reference TRBV7-3 and TRBJ2-1): GAGVSQTPSNKVTEKGKYVELRCDPISGHTALYWYRQSLGQGPEFLIYFQGTGAADDSGLPNDRFFAVRPEGSVSTLKIQRTERGDSAVYLCASSLGTSHEQFFGPGTRLTVL.

The chain links TRBV19 to TRBJ2-7; possible D gene TRBD2, 6 bases. The germline V gene encodes CDR1 LNHDA and CDR2 SQIVND (reference sequence). The CDR3 is 15 amino acids. The V gene lost 1 base and the J gene lost 2 bases, with 12 bases spanning the gap. As DNA, the CDR3 is TGTGCCAGTAGTATAGGTTCGCGGGGCACCTACGAGCAGTACTTC. It is translated as CASSIGSRGTYEQYF.

The chain uses TRBV28 and TRBJ2-2, with 7 bases that match TRBD1. The CDR3 is 16 residues long. Germline V gene lookup returns CDR1 MDHEN and CDR2 SYDVKM. V gave up 7 bases and J gave up 0 bases; unmatched junction bases: 8. This CDR3 is CASTLPGQTNTGELFF. DNA for the CDR3: TGTGCCAGCACACTACCGGGACAGACGAACACCGGGGAGCTGTTTTTT.

V gene TRBV15 combines with J gene TRBJ2-2; weak D call: TRBD1 (6 bases). Trimming took off 0 bases at V and 6 bases at J, with 14 bases between the two ends. The V gene's germline CDR1 is LNHNV and CDR2 YYDKDF (reference sequence). The CDR3 contains 16 residues. CDR3 bases: TGTGCCACCAGCAGAGACAGGGGCTTGAAGGCCGGGGAGCTGTTTTTT. Translating gives CATSRDRGLKAGELFF. Combining the CDR3 with reference TRBV15 and TRBJ2-2 gives the whole variable domain DAMVIQNPRYQVTQFGKPVTLSCSQTLNHNVMYWYQQKSSQAPKLLFHYYDKDFNNEADTPDNFQSRRPNTSFCFLDIRSPGLGDTAMYLCATSRDRGLKAGELFFGEGSRLTVL.

The rearrangement uses TRBV6-5 and TRBJ1-6; D remains ambiguous. Trimming stripped 0 bases from V and 10 bases from J, with 13 bases between. The CDR3 runs to 15 residues. Per the germline V gene, CDR1 is MNHEY and CDR2 is SVGAGI. The CDR3 sequence: CASSYSIAGRSPLHF. The CDR3 DNA follows: TGTGCCAGCAGTTACTCGATCGCCGGTCGGTCACCCCTCCACTTT.

The chain employs TRBV9 and TRBJ2-7; a weak D match, TRBD2 (5 bases). The germline gives CDR1 SGDLS, CDR2 YYNGEE. With 4 bases removed from V and 5 bases from J, the gap between germline ends came to 16 bases. CDR3 size: 14 residues. DNA of the CDR3: TGTGCCAGCAGCCTTCGTCCGGGGAATGACGAGCAGTACTTC. This codes for CASSLRPGNDEQYF.

This clone was detected once. V gene TRBV5-5 combines with J gene TRBJ2-7; 8 nucleotides match TRBD2. This CDR3 spans 13 amino acids. Germline V gene lookup returns CDR1 SGHKS and CDR2 YYEKEE (reference sequence). The trim removed 4 bases at V and 6 bases at J, leaving 6 bases unmatched. Written as DNA, the CDR3 is TGTGCCAGCAGCGTGGTCGGGAGGGGCGAGCAGTACTTC. Protein product: CASSVVGRGEQYF.

This chain links TRBV3-1 (or the pseudogene TRBV3-2) with TRBJ1-1; D gene uncertain. This CDR3 region has 15 residues. Germline assignment: CDR1 LGHDT and CDR2 YNNKEL (reference sequence). Trimming left V 1 base short and J 3 bases short, with 12 bases between. This CDR3 reads CASSQAARGYTEAFF. CDR3 nucleotides: TGTGCCAGCAGCCAAGCTGCCCGCGGGTACACTGAAGCTTTCTTT.

The CDR3 sequence is CASSLAFGVGNTIYF. CDR3 DNA sequence: TGCGCCAGCAGCTTGGCGTTTGGAGTTGGAAACACCATATATTTT. The chain employs TRBV5-1 and TRBJ1-3; D not resolved. The CDR3 is 15 amino acids. Between the trimmed V and J ends, which lost 0 bases and 3 bases, there was a span of 10 bases. CDR1 is SGHRS, CDR2 YFSETQ, per germline. Using reference TRBV5-1 and TRBJ1-3 for the parts outside the CDR3, the full variable domain is KAGVTQTPRYLIKTRGQQVTLSCSPISGHRSVSWYQQTPGQGLQFLFEYFSETQRNKGNFPGRFSGRQFSNSRSEMNVSTLELGDSALYLCASSLAFGVGNTIYFGEGSWLTVV.

In this sample, this clone turned up many times. The chain recombines TRBV7-3 with TRBJ2-3, with D possibly being TRBD2 (5 bases). V was cut by 4 bases and J by 2 bases, with 10 bases left in between. Germline lookup yields CDR1 SGHTA and CDR2 FQGTGA. This CDR3 has 14 amino acids. The CDR3 DNA is TGTGCCAGCAGCTACGGACTGCACACAGATACGCAGTATTTT. Protein sequence: CASSYGLHTDTQYF.

The CDR3 region has the DNA TGTGCCTGGAGTTCCTCCCGGACTAGTCTTGCAGATACGCAGTATTTT. Translation: CAWSSSRTSLADTQYF. The chain couples TRBV30 to TRBJ2-3, with 7 bases lining up with TRBD2. CDR1 is GTSNPN and CDR2 is SVGIG in the germline V gene (reference sequence). The V segment lost 2 bases and the J segment 4 bases; nucleotides outside the gene matches: 12. CDR3 length equals 16 residues.

V is TRBV15 and J is TRBJ2-1, with D unclear. The germline CDR1 and CDR2 sequences are LNHNV and YYDKDF (reference sequence). The CDR3 has 15 amino acids. The ends were cut back, 0 bases at V and 10 bases at J, with 16 bases in the middle. As DNA, the CDR3 is TGTGCCACCAGCAGAGATCTTTCTCTGGCGGAGGAGCAGTTCTTC. This gives the protein CATSRDLSLAEEQFF.

V is TRBV2 and J is TRBJ2-7; D may be TRBD2 (5 bases). The length of the CDR3 is 14 residues. The germline V gene encodes CDR1 SNHLY and CDR2 FYNNEI. Between the trimmed V and J ends, which lost 5 bases and 7 bases, there was a span of 18 bases. As DNA, the CDR3 is TGTGCCAGCAGTCAGGACCGTTGGGCGGGTGAGCAGTACTTC. This translates into CASSQDRWAGEQYF.

This clone was observed once. The chain joins TRBV14 to TRBJ2-1; 10 positions agree with TRBD2. The CDR3 sequence is 20 residues long. J was trimmed by 7 bases and V by 0 bases; bases with no gene match: 18. CDR1 and CDR2 (germline): SGHDN, FVKESK. The CDR3 loop is CASSQDREWIAGGKGNEQFF. For the CDR3, the DNA is TGTGCCAGCAGCCAAGATCGCGAGTGGATAGCGGGAGGAAAAGGGAATGAGCAGTTCTTC.

The chain recombines TRBV11-2 with TRBJ2-4; D ambiguous. This CDR3 is 17 amino acids long. From germline, CDR1 is SGHAT and CDR2 FQNNGV. V lost 8 bases and J 0 bases, leaving 20 bases between the germline ends. Here the CDR3 DNA reads TGTGCCAGCGACCGGAGTCCGGTCTCGAAAGCCAAAAACATTCAGTACTTC. It translates to CASDRSPVSKAKNIQYF. The variable domain in full, completed from reference TRBV11-2 and TRBJ2-4, reads EAGVAQSPRYKIIEKRQSVAFWCNPISGHATLYWYQQILGQGPKLLIQFQNNGVVDDSQLPKDRFSAERLKGVDSTLKIQPAKLEDSAVYLCASDRSPVSKAKNIQYFGAGTRLSVL.

In this sample, this clone turned up once. The CDR3 coding sequence is TGTGCCAGCTCACTAAACTCCGGGGGTAACGATGAGCAGTTCTTC. It translates to CASSLNSGGNDEQFF. The chain couples TRBV18 to TRBJ2-1; tentative D call: TRBD2 (6 bases). In germline, CDR1 is KGHSH, CDR2 LQKENI. The V gene lost 4 bases and the J gene lost 8 bases, with 18 bases spanning the gap. The CDR3 runs 15 residues.

The rearrangement uses TRBV28 and TRBJ2-7, with a possible D match to TRBD1 (6 bases). The CDR3 is 14 residues long. Deletions cut 10 bases from V and 1 base from J, with 17 bases between. Germline loops: CDR1 MDHEN, CDR2 SYDVKM. The CDR3 region is CANIPDRRSYEQYF. CDR3 bases: TGTGCCAACATCCCCGACAGGAGATCCTACGAGCAGTACTTC.

The chain couples TRBV27 to TRBJ2-7; 12 bases line up with TRBD2. There are 15 residues in the CDR3. The J segment lost 0 bases and the V segment lost 6 bases, leaving 3 bases of the junction unmatched. Germline-derived CDR1 and CDR2 are MNHEY and SMNVEV (reference sequence). The CDR3 spells CASRTTSGGSYEQYF. The CDR3 nucleotides read TGTGCCAGCAGGACGACTAGCGGGGGCTCCTACGAGCAGTACTTC.

The V call is TRBV5-1, the J call TRBJ2-3, with 9 positions matching TRBD1. Trimming took 0 bases from V and 6 from J; bases not matched to a gene: 2. The germline gives CDR1 SGHRS, CDR2 YFSETQ. The CDR3 consists of 14 residues. CDR3 in DNA: TGCGCCAGCAGCTTGGTGGGACAGGGCGATACGCAGTATTTT. Its translation: CASSLVGQGDTQYF.

This chain joins TRBV27 and TRBJ2-7; D is unresolved. The CDR3 extends over 13 amino acids. Trimming shortened V by 5 bases and J by 0 bases, and 8 bases separated the two germline ends. Germline values: CDR1 MNHEY, CDR2 SMNVEV (reference sequence). Written as DNA, the CDR3 is TGTGCCAGCAGTCCGAGGAGCTCCTACGAGCAGTACTTC. As protein: CASSPRSSYEQYF.